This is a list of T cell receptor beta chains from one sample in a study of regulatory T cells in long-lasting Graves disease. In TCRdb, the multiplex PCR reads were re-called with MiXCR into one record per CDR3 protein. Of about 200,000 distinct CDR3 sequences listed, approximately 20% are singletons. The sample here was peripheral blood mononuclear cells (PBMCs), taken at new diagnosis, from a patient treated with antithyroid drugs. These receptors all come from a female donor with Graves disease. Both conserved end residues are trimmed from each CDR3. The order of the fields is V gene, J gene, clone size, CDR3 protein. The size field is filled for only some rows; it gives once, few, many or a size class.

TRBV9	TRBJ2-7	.	ASSVDGGNDEQY
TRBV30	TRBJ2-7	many	AWSVRGVNYEQY
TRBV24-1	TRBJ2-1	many	ATSDDPSYNEQF
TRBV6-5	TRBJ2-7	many	ASSHPTSGRYEQY
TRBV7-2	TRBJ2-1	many	ASSFAGSHNEQF
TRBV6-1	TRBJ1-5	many	ASSELGGQNQPQH
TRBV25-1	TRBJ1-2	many	ASSPPGPNYGYT
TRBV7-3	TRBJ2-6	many	ASSRHRDPSSGANVLT
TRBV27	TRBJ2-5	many	ASSLSALQETQY
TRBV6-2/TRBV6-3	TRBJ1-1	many	ASNPGTDYLQAF
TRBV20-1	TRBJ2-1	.	SARETRNNEQF
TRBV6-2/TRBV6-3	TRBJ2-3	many	ASSPGTPVYTQY
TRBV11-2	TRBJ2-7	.	ASSLVRYGNDEQY
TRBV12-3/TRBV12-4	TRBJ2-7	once	ASSAARENEQY
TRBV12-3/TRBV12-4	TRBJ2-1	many	ASRSGLNEQF
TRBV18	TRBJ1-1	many	ASSQPAGGSTEAF
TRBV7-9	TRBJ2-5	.	ASSESRGRGTRY
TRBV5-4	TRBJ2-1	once	ASSGQGAFSNNEQF
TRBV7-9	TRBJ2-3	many	ASSLAVTSGGTDTQY
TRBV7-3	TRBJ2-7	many	ASSLTVDRVDGEQY
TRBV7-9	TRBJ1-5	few	ASSLGGRNQPQH